This paragraph reports one T cell receptor beta chain. These data originate in a study of blood T cell repertoires in COVID-19. The overall study: Sites across the United States, Italy and Spain contributed samples from acute and convalescent COVID-19. Sources were T cells, B-cell-depleted T cells, or PBMCs; the material itself was cDNA or gDNA.

Germline V CDR1 and CDR2: KGHSH, LQKENI. J gave up 6 bases and V 3 bases, and 2 bases lay outside the gene matches. The CDR3 has 14 residues. Repertoires were generated with immunoSEQ multiplex PCR, while TCRdb's copy carries only in-frame clones and drops some. The sample lists 65,000 to 70,000 clones, about four fifths seen once, with 5% to 7.5% in the top ten. The origin of this receptor is a woman aged 60-75 years with acute or convalescent COVID-19. Sequenced: peripheral blood. V is TRBV18 and J is TRBJ1-4, with 9 nucleotides matching TRBD1. The CDR3 bases are TGTGCCAGCTCACCGGGACAGGGACATGAAAAACTGTTTTTT. This translates into CASSPGQGHEKLFF.